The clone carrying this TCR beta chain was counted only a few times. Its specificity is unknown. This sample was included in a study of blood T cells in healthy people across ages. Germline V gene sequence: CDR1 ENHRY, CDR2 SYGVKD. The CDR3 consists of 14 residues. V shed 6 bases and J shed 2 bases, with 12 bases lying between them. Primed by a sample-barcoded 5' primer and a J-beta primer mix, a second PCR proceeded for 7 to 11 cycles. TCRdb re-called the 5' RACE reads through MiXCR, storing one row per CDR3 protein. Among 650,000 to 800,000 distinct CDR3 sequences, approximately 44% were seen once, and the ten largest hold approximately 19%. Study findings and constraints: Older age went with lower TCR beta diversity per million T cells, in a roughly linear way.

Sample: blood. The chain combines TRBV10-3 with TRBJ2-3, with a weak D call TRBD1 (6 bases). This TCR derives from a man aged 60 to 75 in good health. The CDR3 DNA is TGTGCCATCAGGGGGGCGTTCGACACAGATACGCAGTATTTT. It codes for CAIRGAFDTDTQYF.